This is a list of T cell receptor beta chains from one sample in a study of graft-versus-host responses after intestinal transplantation. No antigen is known for these receptors. Assay: immunoSEQ multiplex PCR; the TCRdb copy retains only in-frame clones and omits some. Among about 120,000 clones listed, approximately 95% were seen once. The source material was unstimulated CD8+ T cells sorted from spleen or lymph node cells, sampled before intestinal transplant. The receptors originated from a human donor who received an intestinal transplant. Both conserved end residues are part of each CDR3. A D gene is named only where the DNA matches it firmly. Where a row states a size, it is once, few, many or the class of an expanded clone; other rows omit it.

-	-	TRBJ2-2	18	TRBV5-1	CASSSDFGEGNGWGELFF	-
-	-	TRBJ2-7	13	TRBV9	CASSGGWVDEQYF	TGTGCCAGCAGCGGGGGTTGGGTTGACGAGCAGTACTTC
-	-	TRBJ2-3	15	TRBV19	CASSVRGLSTDTQYF	TGTGCCAGTAGTGTCCGGGGGTTGAGCACAGATACGCAGTATTTT
-	-	TRBJ2-3	15	TRBV28	CASSLVREITDTQYF	TGTGCCAGCAGTTTAGTACGGGAGATAACAGATACGCAGTATTTT
TRBD2	-	TRBJ2-4	17	TRBV7-6	CASSLYGGAIAKNIQYF	TGTGCCAGCAGCTTATACGGGGGGGCGATAGCCAAAAACATTCAGTACTTC
-	-	TRBJ1-1	13	TRBV7-8	CASSLSAYSEAFF	TGTGCCAGCAGCCTTTCTGCTTATTCGGAAGCTTTCTTT
TRBD2	-	TRBJ2-7	15	TRBV11-1	CASSLDASGSYEQYF	TGTGCCAGCAGCTTAGATGCTAGCGGCTCCTACGAGCAGTACTTC
TRBD2	-	TRBJ2-1	15	TRBV7-6	CASSLVTSGNVEQFF	TGTGCCAGCAGCTTAGTCACTAGCGGGAACGTTGAGCAGTTCTTC
TRBD2	-	TRBJ2-7	15	TRBV15	CATSRVTSGSYEQYF	TGTGCCACCAGCAGGGTGACTAGCGGGAGCTACGAGCAGTACTTC
TRBD1	-	TRBJ2-7	16	TRBV7-2	CASSLVLRQGAHEQYF	TGTGCCAGCAGCTTAGTGCTCCGACAGGGGGCCCACGAGCAGTACTTC
-	once	TRBJ2-4	15	TRBV11-2	CASIRVVLAKNIQYF	TGTGCCAGCATAAGGGTAGTCCTAGCCAAAAACATTCAGTACTTC
-	-	TRBJ2-3	16	TRBV7-8	CASSLVSLARTDTQYF	TGTGCCAGCAGCTTAGTGTCACTAGCAAGGACAGATACGCAGTATTTT
-	-	TRBJ2-3	10	TRBV2	CAGGRDTQYF	TGTGCGGGGGGCCGGGATACGCAGTATTTT
-	-	TRBJ1-2	14	TRBV5-1	CASSFRFLSDGYTF	TGCGCCAGCAGTTTTAGATTTCTCTCCGATGGCTACACCTTC
TRBD1	-	TRBJ1-5	16	TRBV27	CASSSRRDRESQPQHF	TGTGCCAGCAGTAGCCGCCGGGACAGGGAGAGTCAGCCCCAGCATTTT
-	-	TRBJ2-1	10	TRBV20-1	CSLLSDEQFF	TGCAGTCTCTTATCGGATGAGCAGTTCTTC
-	-	TRBJ2-1	14	TRBV19	CASSISQENNEQFF	TGTGCCAGTAGTATATCGCAGGAGAACAATGAGCAGTTCTTC
TRBD2	-	TRBJ2-1	15	TRBV28	CASSRTSGRPPGQFF	TGTGCCAGCAGTCGAACTAGCGGGAGGCCCCCTGGGCAGTTCTTC
-	-	TRBJ2-5	14	TRBV5-6	CASSWTVSQETQYF	TGTGCCAGCAGTTGGACAGTGAGTCAAGAGACCCAGTACTTC
-	-	TRBJ1-1	14	TRBV19	CASSWGGTNTEAFF	TGTGCCAGTAGTTGGGGGGGGACGAACACTGAAGCTTTCTTT
TRBD2	-	TRBJ2-3	16	TRBV7-9	CASRKGLATGTDTQYF	TGTGCCAGCAGGAAGGGACTAGCCACCGGCACAGATACGCAGTATTTT
TRBD2	-	TRBJ2-3	13	TRBV27	CASSRRGADTQYF	TGTGCCAGCAGCCGCCGGGGGGCAGATACGCAGTATTTT
-	-	TRBJ2-2	12	TRBV11-2	CASSLSTGELFF	TGTGCCAGCAGCTTAAGCACCGGGGAGCTGTTTTTT
TRBD2	-	TRBJ2-1	17	TRBV9	CASSVAGLAGEGNEQFF	TGTGCCAGCAGCGTAGCCGGACTAGCGGGAGAAGGAAATGAGCAGTTCTTC
-	-	TRBJ2-1	13	TRBV7-9	CASSFPVDNEQFF	TGTGCCAGCAGCTTCCCCGTCGACAATGAGCAGTTCTTC
-	-	TRBJ1-5	14	TRBV6-5	CASSSKTSNQPQHF	TGTGCCAGCAGTTCGAAGACCAGCAATCAGCCCCAGCATTTT
TRBD1	-	TRBJ1-1	14	TRBV9	CASSVGQGNTEAFF	TGTGCCAGCAGCGTGGGACAGGGAAACACTGAAGCTTTCTTT
TRBD1	-	TRBJ2-2	14	TRBV27	CASSLDRVSGELFF	TGTGCCAGCAGTTTAGACAGGGTTTCCGGGGAGCTGTTTTTT
TRBD2	-	TRBJ2-4	17	TRBV28	CASSRQAGVLAKNIQYF	TGTGCCAGCAGTCGCCAGGCGGGAGTGTTGGCCAAAAACATTCAGTACTTC
-	-	TRBJ2-7	11	TRBV5-4	CATSIGYEQYF	TGTGCCACTTCCATTGGGTACGAGCAGTACTTC
-	-	TRBJ2-5	12	TRBV7-8	CASSFAQETQYF	TGTGCCAGCAGCTTTGCACAAGAGACCCAGTACTTC
-	-	TRBJ1-1	13	TRBV28	CASSLQVQGTSFF	TGTGCCAGCAGTTTACAAGTGCAAGGCACGTCTTTCTTT
-	-	TRBJ1-3	16	TRBV5-1	CASSSFEGLTGNTIYF	TGCGCCAGCAGCTCCTTTGAGGGCCTAACTGGAAACACCATATATTTT
-	-	TRBJ2-4	16	TRBV7-9	CASSLPFPGAKNIQYF	TGTGCCAGCAGCTTACCTTTCCCCGGGGCCAAAAACATTCAGTACTTC
-	-	TRBJ2-3	11	TRBV28	CASSLGDTQYF	TGTGCCAGCAGTTTGGGAGATACGCAGTATTTT
TRBD2	-	TRBJ2-3	17	TRBV28	CASRLGTSGSYGDTQYF	TGTGCCAGCAGGCTCGGGACTAGCGGGAGCTACGGAGATACGCAGTATTTT
-	-	TRBJ2-1	15	TRBV6-5	CASSSGSPEYNEQFF	TGTGCCAGCAGTTCAGGGTCCCCTGAATACAATGAGCAGTTCTTC
-	-	TRBJ2-1	16	TRBV27	CASSFLDRARSNEQFF	TGTGCCAGCAGTTTCCTGGACCGGGCGCGAAGCAATGAGCAGTTCTTC
-	-	TRBJ1-1	13	TRBV6-5	CAVAGDTNTEAFF	TGTGCCGTTGCGGGGGACACGAACACTGAAGCTTTCTTT
-	-	TRBJ2-1	13	TRBV6-6	CASSYSDGAEQFF	TGTGCCAGCAGTTACTCGGATGGGGCTGAGCAGTTCTTC